One and the same sample provided the 24 T cell receptor beta chains below, sequenced in a study of OX40 agonist ivuxolimab in advanced cancers. The protocol was immunoSEQ multiplex PCR, while the TCRdb copy is restricted to in-frame clones and leaves out a portion. The sample includes 76,000 or so clones, approximately 88% of them seen just once. The input for sequencing was CD4+ or CD8+ T cells sorted from blood, taken in a trial of the OX40 agonist ivuxolimab. Source of these receptors: an adult with an advanced solid tumor such as melanoma, head and neck, liver or kidney cancer.

The J gene is TRBJ2-3, the V gene TRBV4-1, with unresolved D. CDR3 length: 15 amino acids. Per germline, CDR1 MGHRA and CDR2 YSYEKL. V was pared by 0 bases and J by 2 bases, with 9 bases between. CDR3 bases: TGCGCCAGCAGCCAAGAGTCAGTTTACACAGATACGCAGTATTTT. This encodes CASSQESVYTDTQYF.

The chain combines TRBV7-9 with TRBJ2-7; D assignment may be TRBD1 or TRBD2 (5 bases each). CDR1 and CDR2 from the germline V gene are SEHNR and FQNEAQ (reference sequence). The CDR3 loop spans 12 amino acids. Trimming cost V 4 bases and J 9 bases, with 13 bases left between them. This chain's CDR3 is CASSSGTARQYF. The CDR3 DNA sequence: TGTGCCAGCAGCTCCGGGACGGCGAGGCAGTACTTC. The variable domain in full, completed from reference TRBV7-9 and TRBJ2-7, reads DTGVSQNPRHKITKRGQNVTFRCDPISEHNRLYWYRQTLGQGPEFLTYFQNEAQLEKSRLLSDRFSAERPKGSFSTLEIQRTEQGDSAMYLCASSSGTARQYFGPGTRLTVT.

The chain uses TRBV5-6 and TRBJ2-7, with D maybe TRBD1 (6 bases). Germline V lookup: CDR1 SGHDT, CDR2 YYEEEE. The CDR3 totals 13 residues. The germline V and J ends were trimmed by 2 bases and 6 bases, with 12 bases remaining between them. The DNA for the CDR3 is TGTGCCAGCAGCTTCGGCCTAGGGGGCGAGCAGTACTTC. This encodes CASSFGLGGEQYF.

The V and J genes are TRBV18 and TRBJ2-7; D might be TRBD1 (6 bases). CDR3 length: 16 amino acids. The germline V gene has CDR1 KGHSH and CDR2 LQKENI. The germline V and J ends were trimmed by 3 bases and 3 bases, with 18 bases remaining between them. The CDR3 DNA reads as TGTGCCAGCTCACCCCAACAGGGCTCTGGGGTCTACGAGCAGTACTTC. This translates into CASSPQQGSGVYEQYF.

The J gene is TRBJ1-5, the V gene TRBV29-1; D perhaps matches TRBD1 (6 bases). The V end was cut by 6 bases, the J end by 6 bases, with 18 bases between. Germline CDR1 is SQVTM and CDR2 is ANQGSEA. The CDR3 runs to 14 residues. CDR3 sequence reads: CSVGASDPGQPQHF. As DNA, the CDR3 is TGCAGCGTGGGGGCCTCCGACCCAGGTCAGCCCCAGCATTTT.

V and J are TRBV5-6 and TRBJ1-1; D is possibly TRBD1 (6 bases). The CDR3 loop spans 13 amino acids. CDR1 and CDR2 from the germline V gene are SGHDT and YYEEEE. The ends were cut back, 4 bases at V and 5 bases at J, with 12 bases in the middle. The CDR3 DNA reads TGTGCCAGCAGCCTGGAGGGGGGGACTGAAGCTTTCTTT. Encoded protein: CASSLEGGTEAFF.

V gene TRBV6-1 combines with J gene TRBJ2-1; TRBD2 matches at 13 bases. With 1 base clipped from V and 6 bases from J, the junction kept 0 bases outside the gene matches. CDR1 MNHNS and CDR2 SASEGT come from the germline V gene. The CDR3 covers 15 residues. CDR3 residues: CASSEGTSGSNEQFF. DNA for the CDR3: TGTGCCAGCAGTGAAGGGACTAGCGGGAGCAATGAGCAGTTCTTC.

The rearrangement joins TRBV18 to TRBJ2-3, with D maybe TRBD2 (6 bases). This CDR3 contains 15 residues. Trimming removed 3 bases from V and 4 bases from J, with 14 bases in between. Germline loops: CDR1 KGHSH, CDR2 LQKENI. In DNA form, the CDR3 reads TGTGCCAGCTCACCGACTTCGGGAGTCCCAGATACGCAGTATTTT. This encodes CASSPTSGVPDTQYF.

The chain uses TRBV9 and TRBJ2-2; D possibly corresponds to TRBD2 (5 bases). V was trimmed by 1 base and J by 8 bases, leaving 15 bases between them. This CDR3 has 15 amino acids. CDR1 SGDLS and CDR2 YYNGEE come from the germline V gene. The CDR3 nucleotides read TGTGCCAGCAGCGTAATCGACGGCCCGGGGGGGGAGCTGTTTTTT. This sequence encodes CASSVIDGPGGELFF.

The chain couples TRBV9 to TRBJ2-7; 10 bases fit TRBD2. Germline values: CDR1 SGDLS, CDR2 YYNGEE. The CDR3 covers 15 residues. J lost 4 bases, V lost 0 bases, and 4 bases had no gene match. The CDR3 nucleotides read TGTGCCAGCAGCGTAGATGGGACTAGCGTATACGAGCAGTACTTC. Amino acids: CASSVDGTSVYEQYF.

This rearrangement joins TRBV10-3 to TRBJ2-1; no clear D. Trimming stripped 10 bases from V and 0 bases from J, with 13 bases between. Germline V lookup: CDR1 ENHRY, CDR2 SYGVKD. This CDR3 contains 14 residues. The CDR3 is CATLETGSYNEQFF. CDR3 nucleotide sequence: TGTGCCACCCTAGAGACTGGCTCCTACAATGAGCAGTTCTTC.

The chain has TRBV29-1 and TRBJ2-1; D not certain. The CDR3 is 12 amino acids. Germline loops: CDR1 SQVTM, CDR2 ANQGSEA. Trimming removed 0 bases from V and 7 bases from J, with 7 bases in between. The chain's CDR3 is CSVEDHGNEQFF. The CDR3 bases are TGCAGCGTTGAAGATCACGGGAATGAGCAGTTCTTC.

J is TRBJ1-1 and V is TRBV5-6; D is uncertain. This CDR3 region has 12 residues. CDR1 is SGHDT and CDR2 is YYEEEE in the germline V gene. Trimming shortened V by 4 bases and J by 7 bases, and 11 bases separated the two germline ends. The CDR3 region is CASSVDWVEAFF. CDR3 sequence (DNA): TGTGCCAGCAGCGTCGACTGGGTTGAAGCTTTCTTT.

This clone was found a few times. The CDR3 here is CAWKGLGNQPQHF. The DNA for the CDR3 is TGTGCCTGGAAGGGGCTGGGCAATCAGCCCCAGCATTTT. The gene calls are TRBV30 and TRBJ1-5; TRBD1 is a possible D gene (5 bases). This CDR3 spans 13 amino acids. V was trimmed by 4 bases and J by 2 bases, leaving 9 bases between them. Germline-derived CDR1 and CDR2 are GTSNPN and SVGIG (reference sequence). The complete variable domain, with remaining parts taken from reference TRBV30 and TRBJ1-5, reads SQTIHQWPATLVQPVGSPLSLECTVEGTSNPNLYWYRQAAGRGLQLLFYSVGIGQISSEVPQNLSASRPQDRQFILSSKKLLLSDSGFYLCAWKGLGNQPQHFGDGTRLSIL.

The V gene is TRBV7-9, the J gene TRBJ2-1, with D hard to call. Germline CDR1 reads SEHNR; CDR2 reads FQNEAQ (reference sequence). The germline V and J ends were trimmed by 2 bases and 5 bases, with 4 bases remaining between them. This CDR3 comprises 12 residues. In nucleotides, the CDR3 is TGTGCCAGCAGCTTATCAGACAATGAGCAGTTCTTC. Encoded protein: CASSLSDNEQFF. The full variable domain, its missing parts supplied by reference TRBV7-9 and TRBJ2-1, is DTGVSQNPRHKITKRGQNVTFRCDPISEHNRLYWYRQTLGQGPEFLTYFQNEAQLEKSRLLSDRFSAERPKGSFSTLEIQRTEQGDSAMYLCASSLSDNEQFFGPGTRLTVL.

This clone came up a few times. The chain combines TRBV5-1 with TRBJ2-5; TRBD1 agrees at 8 bases. The CDR3 totals 15 residues. Germline V gene sequence: CDR1 SGHRS, CDR2 YFSETQ. J was trimmed by 5 bases and V by 2 bases; bases with no gene match: 8. CDR3 nucleotides: TGCGCCAGCAGCTTAATGACAGGGGCAGGGGAGACCCAGTACTTC. Translation gives CASSLMTGAGETQYF.

The CDR3 DNA reads as TGCAGCGTTGTCTTGGGCGTCGGGGGATCTGGGGCCAACGTCCTGACTTTC. Protein: CSVVLGVGGSGANVLTF. The chain recombines TRBV29-1 with TRBJ2-6; D possibly corresponds to TRBD2 (6 bases). Trimming took 4 bases from V and 1 from J, leaving 17 bases between them. The CDR3 spans 17 residues. The germline V gene encodes CDR1 SQVTM and CDR2 ANQGSEA.

This sequence joins TRBV7-9 and TRBJ1-2, with D possibly TRBD1 on 6 matching bases. The CDR3 covers 15 residues. Deletions cut 10 bases from V and 4 bases from J, with 22 bases between. Germline CDR1 is SEHNR and CDR2 is FQNEAQ (reference sequence). The CDR3 DNA reads as TGTGCCACCCAGCCCACGGAGGGGACACCCTATGGCTACACCTTC. It codes for CATQPTEGTPYGYTF.

The rearrangement links TRBV4-2 to TRBJ2-7, with no clear D. The ends were cut back, 0 bases at V and 3 bases at J, with 9 bases in the middle. Looked up from germline, CDR1 is LGHNA and CDR2 is YNFKEQ. CDR3 length: 14 residues. The CDR3 DNA reads TGTGCCAGCAGCCAAGATCAGCAAGACTACGAGCAGTACTTC. Encoded protein: CASSQDQQDYEQYF.

The rearrangement uses TRBV5-1 and TRBJ2-1; D remains ambiguous. Germline V gene sequence: CDR1 SGHRS, CDR2 YFSETQ. This CDR3 has 14 amino acids. Trimming stripped 4 bases from V and 5 bases from J, with 13 bases between. This chain's CDR3 is CASSALEGNNEQFF. The CDR3 DNA sequence: TGCGCCAGCAGCGCACTTGAAGGCAACAATGAGCAGTTCTTC.

The J gene is TRBJ1-1, the V gene TRBV10-3; 12 bases are shared with TRBD1. The CDR3 is made up of 16 amino acids. Trimming took 4 bases from V and 0 from J; bases not matched to a gene: 3. Germline V lookup: CDR1 ENHRY, CDR2 SYGVKD. CDR3 nucleotide sequence: TGTGCCATCAGTGTCCGGGACAGGGGGCTGAACACTGAAGCTTTCTTT. It specifies CAISVRDRGLNTEAFF.

In this sample, this clone turned up a few times. V is TRBV6-1 and J is TRBJ1-5, with 7 bases fitting TRBD1. The CDR3 is 15 amino acids. Germline V CDR1 and CDR2: MNHNS, SASEGT. Germline trimming cut 7 bases from V and 6 bases from J; bases unmatched to any gene: 12. The CDR3 loop is CASNLLTGASQPQHF. As DNA, the CDR3 is TGTGCCAGCAATTTGCTTACAGGGGCTAGTCAGCCCCAGCATTTT.

The chain has TRBV27 and TRBJ1-5; weak D call: TRBD1 (6 bases). Trimming pared 5 bases from V and 3 bases from J, leaving 17 bases between. Germline loops: CDR1 MNHEY, CDR2 SMNVEV (reference sequence). The CDR3 length is 16 residues. The CDR3, as DNA: TGTGCCAGCAGTCCGACGACAGGACACGACAATCAGCCCCAGCATTTT. Translated, it gives CASSPTTGHDNQPQHF.

This rearrangement joins TRBV10-3 to TRBJ1-1, with D maybe TRBD1 (5 bases). The ends were cut back, 0 bases at V and 8 bases at J, with 13 bases in the middle. Germline lookup yields CDR1 ENHRY and CDR2 SYGVKD. This CDR3 is built from 14 residues. Written as DNA, the CDR3 is TGTGCCATCAGTGAGTCTGGGGCAGCACTCGAAGCTTTCTTT. It encodes CAISESGAALEAFF.